The following is a T cell receptor (beta chain) sequence with its context. These data come from a study of CD8 T cells in Susac syndrome. This CDR3 is 14 amino acids long. Germline V gives CDR1 LGHDT, CDR2 YNNKEL (reference sequence). Trimming took off 2 bases at V and 0 bases at J, with 5 bases between the two ends. RNA was extracted with the RNeasy kit, and a quantity of about 0.45 to 1 ug was reverse transcribed using random hexamers. The TCR beta CDR3 was amplified by immunoSEQ multiplex PCR across 54 Vbeta, 13 Jbeta. MiXCR, run by TCRdb on the immunoSEQ multiplex PCR reads, gives a single entry per CDR3 protein. The repertoire holds 160,000 or so distinct CDR3 sequences, approximately 94% seen once, with approximately 0.094% in the top ten.

This receptor was identified in a human donor with multiple sclerosis. V usage is TRBV3-1 and J usage is TRBJ2-4; D not resolved. The sample consisted of CD4+ T cells from PBMCs. The CDR3 DNA follows: TGTGCCAGCAGCCAACAAGTAGCCAAAAACATTCAGTACTTC. Amino acid sequence: CASSQQVAKNIQYF. The variable domain in full, completed from reference TRBV3-1 and TRBJ2-4, reads DTAVSQTPKYLVTQMGNDKSIKCEQNLGHDTMYWYKQDSKKFLKIMFSYNNKELIINETVPNRFSPKSPDKAHLNLHINSLELGDSAVYFCASSQQVAKNIQYFGAGTRLSVL.